This TCR beta chain was documented in a study of beta chain features in type 1 diabetes. General study findings and limits: Shortening that was moderate but significant affected the TCRB CDR3s of Type 1 diabetes patients in all four CD4+ subsets.

In its sample, this clone was seen a few times. The antigen is not known. The sequenced template was cDNA made from the entire isolated RNA. Generated by immunoSEQ multiplex PCR, the TCRdb table keeps only in-frame clones and is missing some. The sample holds under 150,000 clones; roughly 17% are singletons and the top ten take about 2.4%. This CDR3 comprises 16 residues. Trimming at V came to 1 base and at J to 6 bases, leaving 6 bases not matched to a gene. Germline V gene lookup returns CDR1 LGHNA and CDR2 YSLEER. The sequencing input was central memory CD4+ T cells from blood. This rearrangement joins TRBV4-3 to TRBJ2-3; 11 bases agree with TRBD2. The clonotype comes from a man younger than 30 with type 1 diabetes. The CDR3 here is CASSQGSGGAEDTQYF. Written as DNA, the CDR3 is TGCGCCAGCAGCCAAGGTAGCGGGGGGGCCGAGGATACGCAGTATTTT.